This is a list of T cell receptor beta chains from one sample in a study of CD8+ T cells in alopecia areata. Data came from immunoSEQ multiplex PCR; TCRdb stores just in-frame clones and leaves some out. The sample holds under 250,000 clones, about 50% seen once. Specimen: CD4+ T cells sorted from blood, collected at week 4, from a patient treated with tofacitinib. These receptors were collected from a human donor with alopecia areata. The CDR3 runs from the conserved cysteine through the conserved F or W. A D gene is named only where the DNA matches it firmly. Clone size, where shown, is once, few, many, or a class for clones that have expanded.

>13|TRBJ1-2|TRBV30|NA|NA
CAWSTPGPGGYTF
TGTGCCTGGAGTACCCCTGGACCGGGAGGCTACACCTTC
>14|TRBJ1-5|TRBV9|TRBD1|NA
CASSSGTGGQPQHF
TGTGCCAGCAGCTCCGGGACAGGGGGGCAGCCCCAGCATTTT
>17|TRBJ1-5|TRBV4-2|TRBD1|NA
CASSQGGYGTGYQPQHF
TGTGCCAGCAGCCAAGGGGGATACGGGACAGGGTATCAGCCCCAGCATTTT
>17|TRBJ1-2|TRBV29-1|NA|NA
CSVEDSHRLRDNYGYTF
TGCAGCGTTGAAGATTCACACAGACTGAGGGATAACTATGGCTACACCTTC
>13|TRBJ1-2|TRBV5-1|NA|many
CASRETEGNGYTF
TGCGCCAGCCGCGAGACAGAGGGTAATGGCTACACCTTC
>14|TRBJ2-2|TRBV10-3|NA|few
CAINAGSNTGELFF
TGTGCCATCAACGCGGGTTCGAACACCGGGGAGCTGTTTTTT
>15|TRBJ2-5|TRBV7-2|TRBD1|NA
CASSHGQGEQETQYF
TGTGCCAGCAGCCACGGACAGGGCGAACAAGAGACCCAGTACTTC
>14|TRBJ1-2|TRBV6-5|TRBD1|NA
CASSPGTADYGYTF
TGTGCCAGCAGTCCAGGGACAGCCGACTATGGCTACACCTTC
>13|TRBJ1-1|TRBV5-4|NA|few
CASSTKLNTEAFF
TGTGCCAGCAGCACCAAATTGAACACTGAAGCTTTCTTT
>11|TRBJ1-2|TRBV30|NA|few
CAWSVGGGYTF
TGTGCCTGGAGTGTAGGGGGGGGCTACACCTTC
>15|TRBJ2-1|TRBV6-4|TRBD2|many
CASSDSGGAYNEQFF
TGTGCCAGCAGTGACTCCGGGGGGGCCTACAATGAGCAGTTCTTC
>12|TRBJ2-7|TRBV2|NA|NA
CASRALFYEQYF
TGTGCCAGCAGGGCTCTCTTCTACGAGCAGTACTTC
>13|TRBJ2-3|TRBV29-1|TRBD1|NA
CGVGNRGTDTQYF
TGCGGGGTTGGTAACAGGGGGACAGATACGCAGTATTTT
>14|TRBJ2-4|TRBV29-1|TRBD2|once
CSVEPAGVKNIQYF
TGCAGCGTTGAACCAGCGGGGGTCAAAAACATTCAGTACTTC
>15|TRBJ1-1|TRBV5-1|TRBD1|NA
CASSRRQGEYTEAFF
TGCGCCAGCAGCCGCAGACAGGGAGAGTACACTGAAGCTTTCTTT
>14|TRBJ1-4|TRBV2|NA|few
CASRQLATNEKLFF
TGTGCCAGCAGGCAGCTTGCAACTAATGAAAAACTGTTTTTT
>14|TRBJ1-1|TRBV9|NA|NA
CASSPSPKNTEAFF
TGTGCCAGCAGCCCCAGTCCCAAGAACACTGAAGCTTTCTTT
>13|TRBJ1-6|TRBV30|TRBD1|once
CAWSTGGGSPLHF
TGTGCCTGGAGCACAGGGGGGGGTTCACCCCTCCACTTT
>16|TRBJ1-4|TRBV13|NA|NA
CASSFSPQSTNEKLFF
TGTGCCAGCAGCTTCAGTCCACAATCAACTAATGAAAAACTGTTTTTT
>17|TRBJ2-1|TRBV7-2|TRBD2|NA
CASSFPALAGSHNEQFF
TGTGCCAGCAGCTTCCCAGCACTAGCGGGGAGCCACAATGAGCAGTTCTTC
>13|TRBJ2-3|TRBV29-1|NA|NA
CSVVGLVTDTQYF
TGCAGCGTTGTAGGGCTCGTCACAGATACGCAGTATTTT
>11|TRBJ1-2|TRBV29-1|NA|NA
CSVDPSYGYTF
TGCAGCGTTGATCCTTCCTATGGCTACACCTTC
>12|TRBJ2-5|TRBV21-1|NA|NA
CASSPTWETQYF
TGTGCCAGCAGCCCGACATGGGAGACCCAGTACTTC
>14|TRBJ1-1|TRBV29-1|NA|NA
CSAMGLLGGTEAFF
TGCAGCGCCATGGGACTCCTAGGAGGCACTGAAGCTTTCTTT
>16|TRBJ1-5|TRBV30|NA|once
CAWSVHLGGPPQPQHF
TGTGCCTGGAGTGTACATCTCGGAGGGCCTCCTCAGCCCCAGCATTTT
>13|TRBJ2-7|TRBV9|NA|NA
CASSISPGYEQYF
TGTGCCAGCAGCATATCGCCCGGCTACGAGCAGTACTTC
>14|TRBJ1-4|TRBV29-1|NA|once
CSVAVGAANEKLFF
TGCAGCGTTGCCGTCGGGGCGGCTAATGAAAAACTGTTTTTT
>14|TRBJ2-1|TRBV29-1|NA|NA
CSIEDRAGPNEQFF
TGCAGCATTGAAGATAGGGCAGGGCCCAATGAGCAGTTCTTC
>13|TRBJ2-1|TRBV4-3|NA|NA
CASSPLGVNEQFF
TGCGCCAGCAGCCCTCTCGGGGTCAATGAGCAGTTCTTC
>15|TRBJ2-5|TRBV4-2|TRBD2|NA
CASSSGTTNQETQYF
TGTGCCAGCAGCTCCGGGACTACCAACCAAGAGACCCAGTACTTC
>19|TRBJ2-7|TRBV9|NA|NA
CASSVIWQGDDSSSYEQYF
TGTGCCAGCAGCGTAATCTGGCAGGGAGATGACTCGAGCTCCTACGAGCAGTACTTC
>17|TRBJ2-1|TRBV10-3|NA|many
CAISESNSPPTYNEQFF
TGTGCCATCAGTGAGTCGAACTCCCCCCCTACATACAATGAGCAGTTCTTC